What follows are 17 T cell receptor beta chains derived from one specimen sequenced in a study of ipilimumab plus nivolumab after autologous stem cell transplantation. Assay: immunoSEQ multiplex PCR; the TCRdb copy retains only in-frame clones and omits some. The sample consists of fewer than 30,000 clones, just over 85% of them appearing once. This sample comprised PBMCs, obtained in a trial of ipilimumab plus nivolumab as post-transplant consolidation. The origin of the receptors is a male donor with diffuse large B-cell lymphoma.

V and J are TRBV7-9 and TRBJ2-5; D not certain. CDR1 and CDR2 (germline): SEHNR, FQNEAQ (reference sequence). The CDR3 is made up of 16 amino acids. The ends were cut back, 1 base at V and 4 bases at J, with 16 bases in the middle. The CDR3: CASSLVTAPAIETQYF. DNA for the CDR3: TGTGCCAGCAGCTTAGTAACGGCGCCAGCAATAGAGACCCAGTACTTC.

The rearrangement links TRBV5-4 to TRBJ2-3; D uncertain. V was trimmed by 4 bases and J by 0 bases, leaving 15 bases between them. The germline gives CDR1 SGHNT, CDR2 YYREEE (reference sequence). The CDR3 length is 16 residues. CDR3 bases: TGTGCCAGCAGCCCCCTTGGTGGGGTAAGCACAGATACGCAGTATTTT. Protein: CASSPLGGVSTDTQYF.

The rearrangement links TRBV2 to TRBJ1-2; possible D gene TRBD1, 6 bases. The CDR3 is 14 amino acids. Trimming stripped 5 bases from V and 8 bases from J, with 18 bases between. Germline V gene lookup returns CDR1 SNHLY and CDR2 FYNNEI. The CDR3 region has the DNA TGTGCCAGCAGTTTCGCGACAGGTCCCTACGGCTACACCTTC. Translated: CASSFATGPYGYTF. The variable domain in full, completed from reference TRBV2 and TRBJ1-2, reads EPEVTQTPSHQVTQMGQEVILRCVPISNHLYFYWYRQILGQKVEFLVSFYNNEISEKSEIFDDQFSVERPDGSNFTLKIRSTKLEDSAMYFCASSFATGPYGYTFGSGTRLTVV.

The rearrangement links TRBV21-1 to TRBJ1-5. TRBV21-1 is designated a pseudogene. CDR3 length: 18 residues. The CDR3 coding sequence is TGTGCCAGCAGCAAAGTCGGCTTAGGGAAGGCCCCCAATCAGCCCCAGCATTTT. Translation gives CASSKVGLGKAPNQPQHF.

The rearrangement uses TRBV15 and TRBJ1-2; D remains unclear. V was trimmed by 0 bases and J by 7 bases, leaving 9 bases between them. Per germline, CDR1 LNHNV and CDR2 YYDKDF (reference sequence). This CDR3 comprises 13 residues. The CDR3 DNA reads TGTGCCACCAGCAGAGACAGCACTGGTGGCTACACCTTC. Translating it yields CATSRDSTGGYTF.

J is TRBJ2-2 and V is TRBV6-5; D not resolved. V was cut by 2 bases and J by 4 bases, with 2 bases left in between. The CDR3 runs 12 residues. Germline CDR1 reads MNHEY; CDR2 reads SVGAGI. CDR3 sequence: CASSYLTGELFF. CDR3 DNA sequence: TGTGCCAGCAGTTACCTCACCGGGGAGCTGTTTTTT.

This rearrangement joins TRBV19 to TRBJ2-1; 7 nucleotides agree with TRBD1. The CDR3 is made up of 16 amino acids. The germline V gene encodes CDR1 LNHDA and CDR2 SQIVND (reference sequence). With 4 bases clipped from V and 4 bases from J, the junction kept 10 bases outside the gene matches. The CDR3 coding sequence is TGTGCCAGTAGTACCTCGAGAAGGGGGCGTTACAATGAGCAGTTCTTC. Translation gives CASSTSRRGRYNEQFF.

The chain has TRBV7-2 and TRBJ2-3; the D gene is possibly TRBD2 (5 bases). The CDR3 spans 18 residues. CDR1 and CDR2 (germline): SGHTA, FQGNSA. The V end was cut by 1 base, the J end by 3 bases, with 20 bases between. CDR3 nucleotide sequence: TGTGCCAGCAGCTTAGTTTCCAGCGGTTCTCGTCGGACAGATACGCAGTATTTT. Protein sequence: CASSLVSSGSRRTDTQYF.

The count of this clone is one. The chain employs TRBV4-2 and TRBJ1-5; TRBD1 agrees at 8 bases. After removal of 0 bases from V and 7 bases from J, the junction contained 14 bases not matched to a gene. The CDR3 runs 18 residues. CDR1 LGHNA and CDR2 YNFKEQ come from the germline V gene. The CDR3 reads CASSQDAQGAISGQPQHF. The CDR3 region has the DNA TGTGCCAGCAGCCAAGATGCCCAGGGGGCCATCTCCGGACAGCCCCAGCATTTT.

V is TRBV11-2 and J is TRBJ2-1, with D uncertain. Germline V gene data show CDR1 as SGHAT and CDR2 as FQNNGV. Deletions cut 1 base from V and 4 bases from J, with 5 bases between. This CDR3 has 13 residues. Written as DNA, the CDR3 is TGTGCCAGCAGCTTAGTTTATTACAATGAGCAGTTCTTC. Protein: CASSLVYYNEQFF.

The rearrangement links TRBV5-1 to TRBJ2-5; 8 bases align to TRBD1. V lost 5 bases to trimming and J lost 2 bases; unmatched junction nucleotides: 5. CDR3 length equals 14 residues. CDR1 and CDR2 from the germline V gene are SGHRS and YFSETQ. This chain's CDR3 is CASRPGQGQETQYF. CDR3 nucleotide sequence: TGCGCCAGCAGACCCGGACAGGGTCAAGAGACCCAGTACTTC. Combining the CDR3 with reference TRBV5-1 and TRBJ2-5 gives the whole variable domain KAGVTQTPRYLIKTRGQQVTLSCSPISGHRSVSWYQQTPGQGLQFLFEYFSETQRNKGNFPGRFSGRQFSNSRSEMNVSTLELGDSALYLCASRPGQGQETQYFGPGTRLLVL.

V and J are TRBV27 and TRBJ2-1; a weak D match, TRBD2 (5 bases). Germline V gene data show CDR1 as MNHEY and CDR2 as SMNVEV (reference sequence). Between the trimmed V and J ends, which lost 2 bases and 10 bases, there was a span of 15 bases. The CDR3 is 14 residues long. The CDR3 here is CASSLGGSPKEQFF. DNA of the CDR3: TGTGCCAGCAGTTTAGGAGGATCCCCCAAGGAGCAGTTCTTC.

The gene calls are TRBV4-2 and TRBJ1-4; D is unresolved. The V and J ends lost 1 base and 7 bases respectively, with 10 bases between them. This CDR3 has 14 residues. CDR1 is LGHNA, CDR2 YNFKEQ, per germline. CDR3 DNA: TGTGCCAGCAGCCAAGGAAGTGGCGGTGAAAAACTGTTTTTT. Protein sequence: CASSQGSGGEKLFF.

This chain uses TRBV5-1 with TRBJ1-1; 7 bases agree with TRBD1. Unmatched junction bases numbered 4, after V lost 2 bases and J lost 0 bases. In germline, CDR1 is SGHRS, CDR2 YFSETQ. The CDR3 spans 15 residues. DNA of the CDR3: TGCGCCAGCAGCTTAACAGGGGCCATGAACACTGAAGCTTTCTTT. The encoded protein is CASSLTGAMNTEAFF.

V and J are TRBV7-9 and TRBJ1-1, with D possibly being TRBD1 (6 bases). This CDR3 is built from 13 residues. Germline CDR1 SEHNR, CDR2 FQNEAQ (reference sequence). V lost 5 bases and J 6 bases, leaving 13 bases between the germline ends. The CDR3 here is CASSLRQDAEAFF. The CDR3 nucleotides read TGTGCCAGCAGCCTTCGACAGGACGCTGAAGCTTTCTTT.

The sample holds one count of this clone. This chain links TRBV5-1 with TRBJ2-7; D possibly corresponds to TRBD2 (6 bases). Trimming removed 7 bases from V and 7 bases from J, with 21 bases in between. The CDR3 contains 14 residues. Germline loops: CDR1 SGHRS, CDR2 YFSETQ. CDR3 sequence (DNA): TGCGCCAGCCGCCACCCCCTGACTAGTGCGGAGCAGTACTTC. Residues: CASRHPLTSAEQYF.

The V call is TRBV30, the J call TRBJ2-3, with TRBD2 matching over 7 bases. The CDR3 is 14 amino acids. The germline V gene encodes CDR1 GTSNPN and CDR2 SVGIG (reference sequence). V lost 4 bases, J lost 2 bases, and 6 bases stayed unmatched. This CDR3 reads CAWKASGITDTQYF. The CDR3 bases are TGTGCCTGGAAAGCTAGCGGTATCACAGATACGCAGTATTTT.